This note documents a single TCR beta chain sequence. Only one count was recorded for this clone. Its binding antigen is unknown. No much larger clone exists at a distance of one base, and base qualities are not known. Receptor libraries were prepared by the immunoSEQ multiplex PCR assay. For the multiplex PCR, a mixture combining 60 forward primers for TCR Vbeta segments and 13 reverse primers for TCR Jbeta segments was used. A multiplex PCR assay on genomic DNA amplified the CDR3 region of rearranged TCR beta genes. The Illumina HiSeq System was used to sequence the amplified TCR beta libraries as 87-base-pair reads. In the original analysis: In a later analysis, tens of millions of unique TCR beta chains were counted across the 690 or so repertoires, and about 10 million of these chains were shared by at least two donors. To remove PCR and sequencing errors, raw reads were error-corrected and collapsed into unique sequences using a nearest-neighbor algorithm that merged closely related sequences. CDR3 sequences were aligned to IMGT reference sequences to assign V, D and J gene segments. For a sequence to be retained, a match of at least six nucleotides was required to both a V gene segment and a J gene segment. A rearrangement was called productive if the CDR3 had no stop codons and remained in frame with V and J, and every other rearrangement was called non-productive. Following IMGT convention, CDR3 was defined as the stretch from the second conserved V-encoded cysteine to the conserved J-encoded phenylalanine. In an earlier analysis of roughly 580 of the donors, sequences lacking an unambiguous match to a single V gene segment were excluded. In an earlier analysis of more than 500 of the donors, a V segment was called functional when productive rearrangements were above 56.7%, and segregating when the standard deviation between donors exceeded 5%. To diagnose cytomegalovirus status from the catalog of TCR beta chain sequences, a statistical classification framework was built. In a later analysis, TCR nucleotide sequences were compared against IMGT/GENE-DB human TR gene sequences so that V and J genes could be assigned. The TCRdist pipeline was used in a later analysis to assign CDR3 sequences and most-parsimonious VDJ recombination scenarios. In a later analysis, each TCR beta chain was defined by its CDR3 amino acid sequence together with its V-gene family, and reads lacking a unique V-gene family were excluded. As a way to deal with suspected cross-contamination and a sequencing artifact, a later analysis dropped roughly 620 nucleotide sequences that were highly shared and had low generation probability. In a later analysis, a clonal expansion index was calculated for each public chain from normalized within-repertoire ranks of inferred template counts. A later analysis computed generation probabilities with a VDJ recombination model fitted to out-of-frame rearrangements, and checked the results against IGoR. In a later analysis, hypergeometric tests were used to score TCR-TCR, TCR-HLA and TCR-CMV co-occurrence, with a repertoire-size bias correction applied to TCR pairs. In a later analysis, false discovery rates were estimated by permuting HLA or CMV assignments 20 times. In a later analysis, co-occurring TCRs were grouped using DBSCAN, and TCRdist sequence similarity was added for clustering within HLA-allele-positive subsets. Repertoires with fewer than 30,000 or more than 120,000 public chains, plus five repertoires with anomalous nucleotide sharing, were excluded from co-occurrence clustering. Imported from immuneACCESS, the table was reduced by TCRdb to in-frame sequences with V and J called. These copies leave out some clones; in studies compared against another copy, an unresolved V gene accounts for under half, and the cause of the remainder is not known. V, J and clone size reflect that table, while D and trimming were determined from the DNA. In all, the sample holds some 84,000 clones, and over 70% of those were seen once. The ten largest make up about 2% of the sample.

CDR1 and CDR2 (GTSNPN, SVGIG) derive from the germline V gene (reference sequence). The germline ends are 16 bases apart after V is trimmed by 1 base and J by 9 bases. Measured from the cysteine to the phenylalanine, the CDR3 is 14 residues long. The only DNA kept is the CDR3, 42 bases in frame from the first base. These data come from a study of cytomegalovirus exposure and HLA in healthy donors (dated by TCRdb to 2016 to 2017). Notes on the research overall: According to an earlier analysis of a few hundred of the donors, about 170 million T cells yielded some 110 million unique TCR beta sequences and about 280 Gb of sequence data. Roughly 300 gigabases of sequencing data and around 80 million unique TCR sequences made up an early release that covered several hundred HLA-typed donors. Of the roughly 400 genotyped donors, over 70% fell in the genetic ancestry cluster associated with self-reported Caucasian donors. The study was designed to test whether signatures of past pathogen exposure could be identified by cataloging public T cell receptors. Using immunosequencing, the study profiled T cell repertoires from about 650 subjects and related those repertoires to cytomegalovirus serostatus. Besides the first cohort of 666 subjects, a separate validation cohort made up of over 100 different subjects was used. To predict cytomegalovirus infection status, the study brought together high-throughput TCR immunosequencing, statistical association of individual TCRs with disease status, and machine learning. A later analysis re-analyzed previously published TCR beta repertoires from 666 donors and added high-resolution HLA genotyping to study TCR occurrence patterns. Rather than drawing on any new phenotypic data, the later analysis identified candidate immune exposures from TCR beta sequences and the way those sequences occurred across donors. An earlier analysis of several hundred of the donors used high-throughput TCR beta sequencing to judge whether each TCR beta V gene segment behaved as functional or pseudogenic. Donor age, sex, ethnicity and CMV serostatus were compiled alongside the repertoire data. In a later genetic analysis, genome-wide SNP genotypes for about three fifths of the roughly 670 donors were used, and that subset was treated as a discovery cohort. Every discovery cohort repertoire had been produced on one sequencing platform. HLA typing included class I and class II loci at four-digit resolution. Typing coverage differed by locus: A, B, C, DRB1 and DQB1 were typed in about 620-630 donors, DQA1 in 500 to 550, DPA1 in approximately 610, and DPB1 in 400 to 480. A handful of DR-DQ haplotypes were handled as single units for association and clustering because linkage in the cohort was strong. Among 300 to 500 genotyped donors of the cohort, an average of roughly 230,000 unique TCR beta nucleotide sequences was sequenced per donor, of which about 19% were non-productive.

Study-wide conclusions, independent of this receptor: Most TCR sequences were observed very rarely across donors, whereas some public TCRs were present in many individuals. At a false discovery rate of 0.05, a later analysis linked under 20,000 TCR beta sequences to specific HLA alleles. A further reported finding was that TCR beta sequences accurately predicted the HLA-A and HLA-B alleles for most subjects in the first cohort. CMV serostatus was the only immune exposure information available for the cohort. In a later analysis, the rate of TCR association differed among HLA loci, with DRB1 alleles having the most associated TCRs and HLA-C alleles having the fewest. Because counts were too low, more than 15 rarely observed V segments, including chromosome 9 orphons, were excluded from the earlier analysis of 587 of the donors. An association between a missense DCLRE1C variant and V-gene and J-gene trimming of TCR beta chains was found in a later genetic analysis and replicated in an independent cohort. The study listed approximately 160 TCR beta chains as associated with cytomegalovirus. It was suggested by the authors that the approach could potentially be generalized to other disease states and immunological phenotypes. According to a later genetic analysis, donors in an Asian-associated ancestry cluster had fewer N-insertions in productive TCRs than the roughly 660-donor mean. Only TCR beta chains were sequenced in this cohort, and the absence of alpha or paired-chain data limited detectable features. Some IMGT-functional V segments, including TRBV6-2 and TRBV6-3, could not be told apart with the 87-base-pair reads, so those segments were excluded. Most CMV-associated TCR beta chains appeared to be HLA-restricted in a later analysis, and the HLA associations seemed to be driven largely by CMV exposure. Linkage disequilibrium might explain the correlated functional status among segregating V segments, but an unknown experimental factor could not be excluded. Assigning TCR associations to individual alleles was difficult when HLA alleles, especially DR and DQ, strongly co-occurred. HLA typing was unavailable for some donors at each locus, so association tests used only the typed subset. Several of the top co-occurrence clusters appeared to be linked to parvovirus B19, influenza, CMV and Epstein-Barr virus, according to a later analysis. An earlier analysis of roughly 570 of the donors showed that most TCR beta V segments appeared in productive rearrangements either about 87% or about 30% of the time, which broadly matched IMGT annotations. Cytomegalovirus status was reported to be diagnosed by the classifier with high specificity and sensitivity in both the original and validation cohorts. Sequencing depth was assumed to be roughly uniform across donors in the presence/absence analyses, though that assumption may not hold. A cluster of highly shared sequence variants was judged likely to be a technical artifact of the sequencing pipeline. Three of the identified cytomegalovirus-associated TCR beta chains were confirmed in vitro to be specific for cytomegalovirus antigens. Compared with equally common non-associated chains, HLA-associated TCR beta chains in a later analysis were more clonally expanded and had lower generation probabilities.

The cohort consisted of approximately 690 healthy bone marrow donors. Cohort members were all nominally healthy when sampled, although unrecorded immune exposures were likely present. The donor tested CMV seronegative, placing the donor among the 352 seronegative members of the cohort. Each donor provided a peripheral blood sample, and peripheral blood mononuclear cells were used for TCR beta sequencing. The Qiagen DNeasy Blood Extraction Kit was used to extract genomic DNA from the blood cell samples. The origin of this receptor is a boy aged 5-17 years in good health and CMV-seronegative. The specimen sequenced was PBMCs. The sequence joins TRBV30 to TRBJ2-1, with a tentative D gene TRBD2 over 6 matching bases. At the DNA level, the sequence is TGTGCCTGGAGTGCCGGGAGAGTTCCGGGTGAGCAGTTCTTC. This translates into CAWSAGRVPGEQFF.